The next 32 T cell receptor beta chains were all read from a single sample in a study of T cell changes during pregnancy in multiple sclerosis. The method was immunoSEQ multiplex PCR; TCRdb's version includes in-frame clones alone and lacks a portion of them. The table has about 18,000 clones, more than 70% seen once. The material sequenced was CD8+ T cells from peripheral blood mononuclear cells, taken in the third trimester of pregnancy. The receptors here all came from a female donor in good health, enrolled as a control in a pregnancy study.

The V gene is TRBV19, the J gene TRBJ2-7; 7 nucleotides agree with TRBD1. This CDR3 contains 13 residues. Trimming removed 8 bases from V and 1 base from J; junction bases left unmatched: 5. CDR1 is LNHDA and CDR2 is SQIVND in the germline V gene (reference sequence). CDR3 sequence reads: CASGDSLSYEQYF. CDR3 bases: TGTGCCAGTGGGGACAGCCTTTCCTACGAGCAGTACTTC.

The chain carries TRBV6-5 and TRBJ1-1; D might be TRBD1 (6 bases). This CDR3 comprises 15 residues. Trimming left V 0 bases short and J 2 bases short, with 10 bases between. The germline CDR1 and CDR2 sequences are MNHEY and SVGAGI. CDR3 coding DNA: TGTGCCAGCAGTTACTCCGGACAGATTAACACTGAAGCTTTCTTT. It yields the protein CASSYSGQINTEAFF.

This chain connects TRBV5-4 to TRBJ2-2, with unresolved D. The CDR3 has 14 amino acids. V was clipped by 2 bases and J by 3 bases, with 8 bases between them. The germline CDR1 and CDR2 sequences are SGHNT and YYREEE (reference sequence). Here the CDR3 DNA reads TGTGCCAGCAGCTTTGAGCGCTACACCGGGGAGCTGTTTTTT. It yields the protein CASSFERYTGELFF.

V gene TRBV19 combines with J gene TRBJ2-2, with 14 bases that match TRBD2. CDR3 size: 20 residues. V lost 5 bases, J lost 6 bases, and 17 bases stayed unmatched. The germline CDR1 and CDR2 sequences are LNHDA and SQIVND (reference sequence). The CDR3 reads CASSSRKGGTSGSEAGELFF. DNA for the CDR3: TGTGCCAGTAGTTCCCGCAAGGGTGGGACTAGCGGGAGCGAGGCCGGGGAGCTGTTTTTT.

CDR3 DNA sequence: TGTGCCAGCAGCTTAACCGGACTAGCGGGAGGTGAGCAGTTCTTC. This sequence encodes CASSLTGLAGGEQFF. This chain links TRBV7-9 with TRBJ2-1, with 14 bases that match TRBD2. Losses at the gene ends were 2 bases for V and 9 bases for J; bases not matched to a gene: 3. This CDR3 is 15 amino acids long. In germline, CDR1 is SEHNR, CDR2 FQNEAQ (reference sequence).

This clone was recorded once. This chain connects TRBV27 to TRBJ2-4; 8 nucleotides line up with TRBD1. The V gene end was trimmed by 5 bases and the J gene end by 7 bases; junction bases not matched to a gene: 4. CDR3 length: 13 residues. The V gene's germline CDR1 is MNHEY and CDR2 SMNVEV (reference sequence). DNA for the CDR3: TGTGCCAGCAGTGCGCGGACAGGGAACATTCAGTACTTC. It translates to CASSARTGNIQYF.

The rearrangement uses TRBV23-1 and TRBJ2-3, with TRBD1 matching over 7 bases. TRBV23-1 counts as an open reading frame of uncertain function. This CDR3 has 18 residues. The V and J ends lost 0 bases and 1 base, in that order; junction bases with no gene match: 10. The CDR3 nucleotides are TGCGCCAGCAGTCAATCTAAGGCCGGGACAGCTCGCACAGATACGCAGTATTTT. Its translation: CASSQSKAGTARTDTQYF.

V gene TRBV13 combines with J gene TRBJ1-1, with unresolved D. The CDR3 is 14 amino acids. Germline CDR1 PRHDT, CDR2 FYEKMQ (reference sequence). With 0 bases removed from V and 4 bases from J, the gap between germline ends came to 9 bases. In DNA form, the CDR3 reads TGTGCCAGCAGCTTAGGGAGAACGGGCACTGAAGCTTTCTTT. As protein: CASSLGRTGTEAFF.

This clone has just a few counts. The rearrangement uses TRBV1 and TRBJ2-2; TRBD2 is taken as the D call from the table, unchecked against the DNA. TRBV1 is recorded as a pseudogene. The CDR3 extends over 16 amino acids. The CDR3 loop reads CTSSQVTSCVAGELFF. The CDR3 coding sequence is TGCACCAGCAGCCAAGTTACTAGTTGTGTGGCCGGGGAGCTGTTTTTT.

The chain employs TRBV28 and TRBJ2-4, with 13 nucleotides matching TRBD2. After removal of 3 bases from V and 8 bases from J, the junction contained 10 bases not matched to a gene. Germline V CDR1 and CDR2: MDHEN, SYDVKM. The CDR3 runs to 17 residues. The CDR3 loop is CASSFPTSGRSRDIQYF. Here the CDR3 DNA reads TGTGCCAGCAGTTTCCCGACTAGCGGGAGGTCGAGGGACATTCAGTACTTC.

The rearrangement uses TRBV6-5 and TRBJ2-1; 7 positions agree with TRBD1. V gave up 3 bases and J gave up 4 bases; unmatched junction bases: 6. From germline, CDR1 is MNHEY and CDR2 SVGAGI. The CDR3 is 15 amino acids. The CDR3 sequence: CASSYKGDRYNEQFF. The CDR3 DNA sequence: TGTGCCAGCAGTTATAAGGGGGACAGATACAATGAGCAGTTCTTC.

This clone appeared a single time. This sequence joins TRBV19 and TRBJ1-2, with 10 bases aligning to TRBD1. The V and J ends lost 3 bases and 6 bases, in that order; junction bases with no gene match: 7. Germline V gene lookup returns CDR1 LNHDA and CDR2 SQIVND (reference sequence). There are 15 residues in the CDR3. CDR3 sequence: CASSMGQGISHGYTF. The CDR3 DNA reads as TGTGCCAGTAGTATGGGACAGGGGATATCTCATGGCTACACCTTC.

This clone was observed a few times. This chain links TRBV5-1 with TRBJ1-1; a weak D match, TRBD1 (6 bases). The V gene's germline CDR1 is SGHRS and CDR2 YFSETQ. The V end was cut by 4 bases, the J end by 6 bases, with 19 bases between. This CDR3 has 15 amino acids. This chain's CDR3 is CASSPGGRGAAEAFF. The CDR3 DNA follows: TGCGCCAGCAGCCCCGGGGGCCGGGGGGCGGCTGAAGCTTTCTTT. The full variable domain, rest sourced from reference TRBV5-1 and TRBJ1-1, is KAGVTQTPRYLIKTRGQQVTLSCSPISGHRSVSWYQQTPGQGLQFLFEYFSETQRNKGNFPGRFSGRQFSNSRSEMNVSTLELGDSALYLCASSPGGRGAAEAFFGQGTRLTVV.

The chain has TRBV7-9 and TRBJ2-7, with D perhaps matching TRBD2 (6 bases). There are 12 residues in the CDR3. Per germline, CDR1 SEHNR and CDR2 FQNEAQ (reference sequence). The ends were cut back, 8 bases at V and 3 bases at J, with 11 bases in the middle. The CDR3 region has the DNA TGTGCCAGCCGGCGGGACGGCTACGAGCAGTACTTC. This gives the protein CASRRDGYEQYF.

The chain couples TRBV30 to TRBJ1-1; TRBD1 matches at 7 bases. Germline CDR1 reads GTSNPN; CDR2 reads SVGIG (reference sequence). Trimming removed 5 bases from V and 0 bases from J; junction bases left unmatched: 0. The CDR3 consists of 12 residues. The CDR3 nucleotides read TGTGCCTGGGACAGGGTGAACACTGAAGCTTTCTTT. The encoded protein is CAWDRVNTEAFF.

In this sample, this clone turned up a few times. The V gene is TRBV20-1, the J gene TRBJ2-5; D unclear. The V gene's germline CDR1 is DFQATT and CDR2 SNEGSKA (reference sequence). This CDR3 is built from 10 residues. V was trimmed by 5 bases and J by 4 bases, leaving 5 bases between them. The CDR3 coding sequence is TGCAGTGCTCCGCGAGAGACCCAGTACTTC. Amino acid sequence: CSAPRETQYF.

The table lists this clone with a count of one. DNA for the CDR3: TGTGCCAGCAGTGGACGGGACAGGGAGGGCTACGAGCAGTACTTC. It is translated as CASSGRDREGYEQYF. The chain uses TRBV6-5 and TRBJ2-7; the match to TRBD1 covers 9 bases. V lost 5 bases and J lost 3; bases outside the gene matches: 8. This CDR3 spans 15 amino acids. The germline CDR1 and CDR2 sequences are MNHEY and SVGAGI.

This chain's CDR3 is CASSQISGGDNEQFF. The CDR3 DNA follows: TGCGCCAGCAGCCAGATCAGCGGGGGAGACAATGAGCAGTTCTTC. The chain joins TRBV4-3 to TRBJ2-1; 8 bases fit TRBD2. Losses at the gene ends were 3 bases for V and 5 bases for J; bases not matched to a gene: 6. From germline, CDR1 is LGHNA and CDR2 YSLEER. The CDR3 is made up of 15 amino acids.

The chain employs TRBV27 and TRBJ2-3; D ambiguous. This CDR3 comprises 13 residues. Germline CDR1 reads MNHEY; CDR2 reads SMNVEV (reference sequence). V was cut by 3 bases and J by 5 bases, with 9 bases left in between. CDR3 amino acids: CASSFGGGDTQYF. The CDR3, as DNA: TGTGCCAGCAGTTTTGGCGGTGGAGATACGCAGTATTTT.

The chain couples TRBV6-4 to TRBJ1-5; D ambiguous. There are 15 residues in the CDR3. Germline-derived CDR1 and CDR2 are MRHNA and SNTAGT. V lost 4 bases, J lost 5 bases, and 15 bases lay in between. The CDR3 spells CASSADPSTHQPQHF. The CDR3 DNA reads TGTGCCAGCAGTGCCGATCCGAGCACCCATCAGCCCCAGCATTTT.

The chain has TRBV7-9 and TRBJ1-5; D possibly corresponds to TRBD1 (5 bases). V was trimmed by 2 bases and J by 5 bases, leaving 13 bases between them. Per the germline V gene, CDR1 is SEHNR and CDR2 is FQNEAQ (reference sequence). The CDR3 runs 15 residues. CDR3 DNA: TGTGCCAGCAGCTTACCCGGGGGGAAAGATCAGCCCCAGCATTTT. Protein sequence: CASSLPGGKDQPQHF.

This chain connects TRBV6-4 to TRBJ2-1, with a possible D match to TRBD1 (6 bases). Germline V CDR1 and CDR2: MRHNA, SNTAGT. V lost 4 bases and J lost 5, with 18 bases in between. The CDR3 totals 16 residues. CDR3 DNA sequence: TGTGCCAGCAGTGGTGCCGGGACAAGCTTAGACAATGAGCAGTTCTTC. Protein sequence: CASSGAGTSLDNEQFF.

The V call is TRBV13, the J call TRBJ1-2; no clear D gene. Germline V lookup: CDR1 PRHDT, CDR2 FYEKMQ (reference sequence). The CDR3 length is 16 residues. V was trimmed by 5 bases and J by 2 bases, leaving 18 bases between them. The CDR3 sequence: CASSTEMTATNYGYTF. CDR3 in DNA: TGTGCCAGCAGCACAGAGATGACGGCGACAAACTATGGCTACACCTTC. The entire variable domain, with the rest obtained from reference TRBV13 and TRBJ1-2, is as follows: AAGVIQSPRHLIKEKRETATLKCYPIPRHDTVYWYQQGPGQDPQFLISFYEKMQSDKGSIPDRFSAQQFSDYHSELNMSSLELGDSALYFCASSTEMTATNYGYTFGSGTRLTVV.

This chain uses TRBV6-4 with TRBJ1-2; 12 nucleotides line up with TRBD1. From germline, CDR1 is MRHNA and CDR2 SNTAGT. After removal of 6 bases from V and 6 bases from J, the junction contained 5 bases not matched to a gene. CDR3 size: 14 residues. The CDR3 spells CASSPGTGGDGYTF. Here the CDR3 DNA reads TGTGCCAGCAGCCCCGGGACAGGGGGCGATGGCTACACCTTC.

The V call is TRBV4-3, the J call TRBJ2-2, with no clear D. Germline CDR1 and CDR2: LGHNA and YSLEER. V shed 1 base and J shed 3 bases, with 9 bases lying between them. The CDR3 is 15 amino acids. Here the CDR3 reads CASSQGVTDTGELFF. CDR3 DNA sequence: TGCGCCAGCAGCCAAGGAGTCACCGACACCGGGGAGCTGTTTTTT.

V and J are TRBV29-1 and TRBJ2-5; 7 nucleotides match TRBD2. The J call is doubtful: the DNA matches TRBJ2-7 better. The CDR3 has 13 residues. Germline CDR1 is SQVTM and CDR2 is ANQGSEA. CDR3 coding DNA: TGCAGCGTTGAGGCTAGCGGAACCTACGAGCAGTACTTC. Encoded protein: CSVEASGTYEQYF.

The chain is built from TRBV4-3 and TRBJ2-3; 9 bases are a match to TRBD2. This CDR3 spans 19 amino acids. Germline CDR1 reads LGHNA; CDR2 reads YSLEER. V was pared by 1 base and J by 1 base, with 12 bases of the junction left unmatched. The CDR3 sequence: CASSQASDLIAGGTDTQYF. In nucleotides, the CDR3 is TGCGCCAGCAGCCAAGCGTCCGACCTAATAGCGGGGGGCACAGATACGCAGTATTTT.

The gene calls are TRBV6-5 and TRBJ2-7, with TRBD2 matching 11 bases. The CDR3 extends over 15 amino acids. Losses at the gene ends were 2 bases for V and 5 bases for J; bases not matched to a gene: 5. The germline V gene encodes CDR1 MNHEY and CDR2 SVGAGI. This chain's CDR3 is CASSYRLAGLNEQYF. CDR3 in DNA: TGTGCCAGCAGTTACAGACTAGCGGGATTGAACGAGCAGTACTTC.

The chain combines TRBV27 with TRBJ1-1; possibly TRBD1 for D (6 bases). The CDR3 loop spans 12 amino acids. Germline V gene data show CDR1 as MNHEY and CDR2 as SMNVEV (reference sequence). The V end lost 10 bases, the J end lost 1 base, and 10 bases lay between the germline ends. The DNA for the CDR3 is TGTGCCACCTTGACAGGGAACACTGAAGCTTTCTTT. Encoded protein: CATLTGNTEAFF.

The rearrangement joins TRBV15 to TRBJ1-4; D is unresolved. Germline V gives CDR1 LNHNV, CDR2 YYDKDF (reference sequence). V was shortened by 1 base and J by 8 bases, with 14 bases between the two germline ends. CDR3 length equals 15 residues. This chain's CDR3 is CATSRAAGRGEKLFF. The CDR3 nucleotides read TGTGCCACCAGCAGAGCAGCAGGCAGAGGGGAAAAACTGTTTTTT.

The chain has TRBV5-1 and TRBJ1-5; maybe TRBD1 (5 bases). The CDR3 is 15 amino acids. V lost 0 bases and J 4 bases, leaving 11 bases between the germline ends. Germline-derived CDR1 and CDR2 are SGHRS and YFSETQ. The CDR3 DNA is TGCGCCAGCAGCTTGGAGGGGACTCAAAATCAGCCCCAGCATTTT. It is translated as CASSLEGTQNQPQHF.

This clone came up a few times. The gene calls are TRBV6-5 and TRBJ1-1, with a possible D match to TRBD1 (6 bases). CDR3 length: 13 residues. CDR1 is MNHEY, CDR2 SVGAGI, per germline. V was pared by 6 bases and J by 2 bases, with 10 bases between. CDR3 loop: CASRARGNTEAFF. Here the CDR3 DNA reads TGTGCCAGCAGGGCCAGGGGTAACACTGAAGCTTTCTTT.